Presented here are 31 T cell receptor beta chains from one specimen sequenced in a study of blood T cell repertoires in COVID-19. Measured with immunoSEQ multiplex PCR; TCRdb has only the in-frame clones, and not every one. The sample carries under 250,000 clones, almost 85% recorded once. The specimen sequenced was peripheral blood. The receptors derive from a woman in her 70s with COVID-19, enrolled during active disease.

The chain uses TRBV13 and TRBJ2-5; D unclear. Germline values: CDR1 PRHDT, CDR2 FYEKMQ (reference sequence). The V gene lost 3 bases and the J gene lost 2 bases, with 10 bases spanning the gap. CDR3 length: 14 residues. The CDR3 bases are TGTGCCAGCAGCTTCCGAGGCTTACAAGAGACCCAGTACTTC. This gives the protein CASSFRGLQETQYF.

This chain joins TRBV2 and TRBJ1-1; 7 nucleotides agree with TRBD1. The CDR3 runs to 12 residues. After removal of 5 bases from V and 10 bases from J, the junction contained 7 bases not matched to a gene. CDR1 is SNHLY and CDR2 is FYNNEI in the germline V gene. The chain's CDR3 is CASSPETGTAFF. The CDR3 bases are TGTGCCAGCAGTCCTGAGACAGGGACAGCTTTCTTT.

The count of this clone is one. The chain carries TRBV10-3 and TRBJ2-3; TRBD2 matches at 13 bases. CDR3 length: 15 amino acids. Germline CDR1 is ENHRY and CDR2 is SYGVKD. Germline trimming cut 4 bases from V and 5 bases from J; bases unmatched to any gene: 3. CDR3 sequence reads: CAISGRLAGGDTQYF. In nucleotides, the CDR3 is TGTGCCATCAGTGGTCGACTAGCGGGGGGAGATACGCAGTATTTT.

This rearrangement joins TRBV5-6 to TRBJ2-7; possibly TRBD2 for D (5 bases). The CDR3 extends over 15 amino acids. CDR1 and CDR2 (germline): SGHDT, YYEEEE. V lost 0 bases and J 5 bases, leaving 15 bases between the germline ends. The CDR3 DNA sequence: TGTGCCAGCAGCTTGGATAGCGCTAGCTGGAACGAGCAGTACTTC. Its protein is CASSLDSASWNEQYF.

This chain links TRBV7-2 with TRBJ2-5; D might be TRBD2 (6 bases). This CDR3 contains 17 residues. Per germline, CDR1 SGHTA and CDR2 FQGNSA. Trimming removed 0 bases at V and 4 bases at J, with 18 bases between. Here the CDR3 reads CASSLARDRGIRETQYF. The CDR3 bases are TGTGCCAGCAGCTTAGCGAGGGACCGGGGGATACGAGAGACCCAGTACTTC.

The CDR3 DNA is TGTGCCAGCAGCCGGTCCCGGGACAGCACTAACTATGGCTACACCTTC. It yields the protein CASSRSRDSTNYGYTF. The rearrangement uses TRBV3-1 (or the pseudogene TRBV3-2) and TRBJ1-2; 7 bases map to TRBD1. Germline lookup yields CDR1 LGHDT and CDR2 YNNKEL (reference sequence). The CDR3 length is 16 residues. V lost 4 bases to trimming and J lost 0 bases; unmatched junction nucleotides: 8.

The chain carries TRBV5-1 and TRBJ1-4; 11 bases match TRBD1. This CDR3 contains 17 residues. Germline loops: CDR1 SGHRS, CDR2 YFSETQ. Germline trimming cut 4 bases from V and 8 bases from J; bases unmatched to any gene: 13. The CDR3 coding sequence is TGCGCCAGCAGCCCGGACCCTACCGGGACAGGGGGGGAAAAACTGTTTTTT. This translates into CASSPDPTGTGGEKLFF.

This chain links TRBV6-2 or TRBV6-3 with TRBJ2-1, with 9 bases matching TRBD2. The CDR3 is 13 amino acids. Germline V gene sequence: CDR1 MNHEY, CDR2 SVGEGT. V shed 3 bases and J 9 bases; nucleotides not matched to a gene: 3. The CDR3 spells CASSYLREGEQFF. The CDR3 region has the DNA TGTGCCAGCAGTTATTTGCGGGAGGGTGAGCAGTTCTTC.

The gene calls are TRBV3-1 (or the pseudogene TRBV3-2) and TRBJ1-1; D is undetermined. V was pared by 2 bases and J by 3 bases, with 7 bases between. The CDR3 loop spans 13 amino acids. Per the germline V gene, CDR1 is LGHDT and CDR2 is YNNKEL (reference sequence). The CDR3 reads CASSQTPYTEAFF. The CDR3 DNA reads TGTGCCAGCAGCCAAACACCGTACACTGAAGCTTTCTTT.

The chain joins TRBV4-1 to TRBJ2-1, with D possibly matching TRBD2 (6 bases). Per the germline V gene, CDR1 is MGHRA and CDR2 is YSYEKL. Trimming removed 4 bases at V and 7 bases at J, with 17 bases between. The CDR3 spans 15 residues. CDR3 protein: CASSPGLAPGNEQFF. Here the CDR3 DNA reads TGCGCCAGCAGCCCGGGACTGGCGCCAGGTAATGAGCAGTTCTTC.

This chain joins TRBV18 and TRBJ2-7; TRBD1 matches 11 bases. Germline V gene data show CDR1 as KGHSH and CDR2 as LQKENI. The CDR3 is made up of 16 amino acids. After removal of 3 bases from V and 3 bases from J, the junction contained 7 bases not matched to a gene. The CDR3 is CASSPPGTGGIYEQYF. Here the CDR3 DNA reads TGTGCCAGCTCACCCCCCGGGACAGGGGGTATCTACGAGCAGTACTTC.

The DNA for the CDR3 is TGCGCCAGCAGCTTACCGGGACTGACGGAAGCTTTCTTT. This encodes CASSLPGLTEAFF. The chain links TRBV5-1 to TRBJ1-1, with D maybe TRBD1 (5 bases). Looked up from germline, CDR1 is SGHRS and CDR2 is YFSETQ. CDR3 length: 13 residues. The V gene lost 2 bases and the J gene lost 8 bases, with 13 bases spanning the gap.

CDR3 region: CASSQARGYGYTF. The CDR3 DNA follows: TGTGCCAGCAGCCAGGCCAGGGGCTATGGCTACACCTTC. The V call is TRBV14, the J call TRBJ1-2, with a possible D match to TRBD1 (6 bases). Trimming left V 3 bases short and J 4 bases short, with 9 bases between. The CDR3 runs 13 residues. Germline values: CDR1 SGHDN, CDR2 FVKESK.

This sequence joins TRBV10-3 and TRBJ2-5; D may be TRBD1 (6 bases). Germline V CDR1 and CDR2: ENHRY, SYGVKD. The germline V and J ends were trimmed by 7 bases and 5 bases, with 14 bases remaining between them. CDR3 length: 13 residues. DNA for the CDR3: TGTGCCATCAACGACGGCCAGGGGGAGACCCAGTACTTC. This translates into CAINDGQGETQYF.

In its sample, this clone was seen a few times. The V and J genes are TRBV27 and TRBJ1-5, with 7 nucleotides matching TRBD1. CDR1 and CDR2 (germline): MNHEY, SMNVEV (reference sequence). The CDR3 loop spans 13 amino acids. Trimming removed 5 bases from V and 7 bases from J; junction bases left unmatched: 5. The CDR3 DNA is TGTGCCAGCAGTCCCTCCAGGGGGCAGCCCCAGCATTTT. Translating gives CASSPSRGQPQHF.

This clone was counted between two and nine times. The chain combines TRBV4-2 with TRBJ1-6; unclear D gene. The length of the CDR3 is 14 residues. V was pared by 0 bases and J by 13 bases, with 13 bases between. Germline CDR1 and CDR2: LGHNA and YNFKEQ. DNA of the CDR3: TGTGCCAGCAGCCAAGAAGTATCAAGAGAGCCCCTCCACTTT. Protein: CASSQEVSREPLHF.

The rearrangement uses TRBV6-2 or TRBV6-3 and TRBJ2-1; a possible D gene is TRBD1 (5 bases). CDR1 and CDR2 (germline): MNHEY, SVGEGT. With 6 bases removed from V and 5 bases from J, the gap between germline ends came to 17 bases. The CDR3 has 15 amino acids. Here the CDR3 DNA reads TGTGCCAGCAGCTGGGGCCGGGCACTAAACAATGAGCAGTTCTTC. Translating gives CASSWGRALNNEQFF.

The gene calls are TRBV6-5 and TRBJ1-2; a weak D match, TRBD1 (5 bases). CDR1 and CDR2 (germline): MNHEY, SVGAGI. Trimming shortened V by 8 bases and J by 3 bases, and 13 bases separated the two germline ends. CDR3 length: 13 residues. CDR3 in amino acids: CASGQGAHYGYTF. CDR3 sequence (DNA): TGTGCCAGCGGGCAAGGGGCCCACTATGGCTACACCTTC.

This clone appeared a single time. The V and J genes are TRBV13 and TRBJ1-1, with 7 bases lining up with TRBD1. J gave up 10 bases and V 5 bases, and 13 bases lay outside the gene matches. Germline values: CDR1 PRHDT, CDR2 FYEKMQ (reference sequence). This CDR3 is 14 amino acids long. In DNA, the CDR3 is TGTGCCAGCAGCCGCACTACACGGACAGGTATAGCTTTCTTT. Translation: CASSRTTRTGIAFF.

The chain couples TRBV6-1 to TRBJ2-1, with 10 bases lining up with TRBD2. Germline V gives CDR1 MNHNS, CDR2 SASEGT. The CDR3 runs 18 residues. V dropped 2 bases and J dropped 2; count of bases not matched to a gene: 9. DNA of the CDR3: TGTGCCAGCAGTGAAAGCAGCGGGGGGGCAAGGGCCTACAATGAGCAGTTCTTC. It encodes CASSESSGGARAYNEQFF.

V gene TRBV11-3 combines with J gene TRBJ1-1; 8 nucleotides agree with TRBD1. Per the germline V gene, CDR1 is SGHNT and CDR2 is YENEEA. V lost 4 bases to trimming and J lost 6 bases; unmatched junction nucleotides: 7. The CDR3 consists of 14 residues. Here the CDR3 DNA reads TGTGCCAGCAGCTCCTCACAGGGGGGGGCTGAAGCTTTCTTT. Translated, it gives CASSSSQGGAEAFF. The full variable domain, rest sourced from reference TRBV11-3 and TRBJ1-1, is EAGVVQSPRYKIIEKKQPVAFWCNPISGHNTLYWYLQNLGQGPELLIRYENEEAVDDSQLPKDRFSAERLKGVDSTLKIQPAELGDSAVYLCASSSSQGGAEAFFGQGTRLTVV.

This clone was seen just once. The CDR3 spells CASSRSGYNSPLHF. The DNA of the CDR3 is TGTGCCAGCAGCCGTAGTGGCTATAATTCACCCCTCCACTTT. The chain links TRBV3-1 (or the pseudogene TRBV3-2) to TRBJ1-6; no clear D. The CDR3 totals 14 residues. Germline CDR1 is LGHDT and CDR2 is YNNKEL (reference sequence). V was trimmed by 4 bases and J by 3 bases, leaving 7 bases between them.

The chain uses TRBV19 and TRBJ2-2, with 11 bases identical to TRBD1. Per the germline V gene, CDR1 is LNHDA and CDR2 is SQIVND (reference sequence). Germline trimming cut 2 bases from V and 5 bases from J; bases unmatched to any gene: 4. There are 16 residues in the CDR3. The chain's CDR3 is CASSITGTGGTGELFF. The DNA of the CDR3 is TGTGCCAGTAGTATAACCGGGACAGGGGGTACCGGGGAGCTGTTTTTT.

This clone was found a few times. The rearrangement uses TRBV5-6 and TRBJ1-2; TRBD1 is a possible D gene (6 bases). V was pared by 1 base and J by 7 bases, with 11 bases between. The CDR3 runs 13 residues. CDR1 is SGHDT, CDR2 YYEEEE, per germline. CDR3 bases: TGTGCCAGCAGCTTGACAGGGTCGGTTGGCTACACCTTC. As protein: CASSLTGSVGYTF. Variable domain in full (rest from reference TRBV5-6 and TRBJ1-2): DAGVTQSPTHLIKTRGQQVTLRCSPKSGHDTVSWYQQALGQGPQFIFQYYEEEERQRGNFPDRFSGHQFPNYSSELNVNALLLGDSALYLCASSLTGSVGYTFGSGTRLTVV.

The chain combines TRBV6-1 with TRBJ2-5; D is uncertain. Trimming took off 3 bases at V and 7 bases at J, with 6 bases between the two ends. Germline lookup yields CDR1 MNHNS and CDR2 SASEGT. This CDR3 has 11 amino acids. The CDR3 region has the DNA TGTGCCAGCAGTGATAATTGGACCCAGTACTTC. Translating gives CASSDNWTQYF.

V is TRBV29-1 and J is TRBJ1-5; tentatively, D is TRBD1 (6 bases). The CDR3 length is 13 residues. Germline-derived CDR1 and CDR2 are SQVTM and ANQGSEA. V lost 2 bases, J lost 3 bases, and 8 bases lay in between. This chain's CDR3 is CSVELGANQPQHF. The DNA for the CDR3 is TGCAGCGTTGAACTGGGGGCCAATCAGCCCCAGCATTTT.

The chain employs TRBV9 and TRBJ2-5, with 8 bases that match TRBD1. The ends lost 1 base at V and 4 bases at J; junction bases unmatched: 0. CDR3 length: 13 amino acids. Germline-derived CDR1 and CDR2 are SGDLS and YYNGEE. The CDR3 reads CASSVTGGETQYF. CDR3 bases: TGTGCCAGCAGCGTAACAGGGGGAGAGACCCAGTACTTC.

CDR3 DNA sequence: TGTGCCAGCAGTCGGACAGGGGGCGAAGGCAATCAGCCCCAGCATTTT. Translating gives CASSRTGGEGNQPQHF. The V and J genes are TRBV7-9 and TRBJ1-5; 11 bases match TRBD1. This CDR3 has 16 amino acids. Germline CDR1 SEHNR, CDR2 FQNEAQ (reference sequence). The V and J ends lost 6 bases and 2 bases, in that order; junction bases with no gene match: 6.

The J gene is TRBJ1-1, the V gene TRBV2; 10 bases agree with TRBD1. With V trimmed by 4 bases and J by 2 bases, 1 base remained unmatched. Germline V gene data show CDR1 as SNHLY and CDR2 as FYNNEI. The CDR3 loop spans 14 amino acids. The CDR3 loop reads CASSGDRGNTEAFF. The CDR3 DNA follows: TGTGCCAGCAGTGGGGACAGGGGTAACACTGAAGCTTTCTTT.

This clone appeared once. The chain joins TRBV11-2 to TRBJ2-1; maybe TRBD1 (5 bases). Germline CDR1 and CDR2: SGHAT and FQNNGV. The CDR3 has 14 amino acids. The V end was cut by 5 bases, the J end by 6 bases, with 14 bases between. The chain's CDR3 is CASSPRVTGNEQFF. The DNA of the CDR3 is TGTGCCAGCAGCCCCAGGGTCACCGGCAATGAGCAGTTCTTC.

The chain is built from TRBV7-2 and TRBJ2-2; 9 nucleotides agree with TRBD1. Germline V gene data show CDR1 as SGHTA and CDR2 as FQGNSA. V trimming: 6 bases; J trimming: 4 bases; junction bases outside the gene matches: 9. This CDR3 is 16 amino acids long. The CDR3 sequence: CASRYPGQGATGELFF. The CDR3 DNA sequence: TGTGCCAGCAGATATCCGGGACAGGGAGCCACCGGGGAGCTGTTTTTT. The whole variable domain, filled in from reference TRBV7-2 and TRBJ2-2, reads GAGVSQSPSNKVTEKGKDVELRCDPISGHTALYWYRQSLGQGLEFLIYFQGNSAPDKSGLPSDRFSAERTGGSVSTLTIQRTQQEDSAVYLCASRYPGQGATGELFFGEGSRLTVL.